The 25 T cell receptor beta chains presented below share a single source sample, sequenced in a study of CD8 T cells in ankylosing spondylitis (dated by TCRdb to 2017 to 2019). Summary of the overall study and its limitations: A TCR beta motif made up of several highly homologous amino acid variants appeared to be characteristic of blood from ankylosing spondylitis patients.

Library preparation was by 5' RACE. Reads for this sample came from an Illumina HiSeq 2500. The public reads were run again by TCRdb, first through fastp at Q25 and then through MiXCR, and only productive beta chains were kept. For every CDR3 protein sequence, its rows merge into one entry that carries the most common genes and DNA. Here the sample has under 250,000 distinct CDR3 sequences; around 7.9% occur a single time. Clones ranked in the top ten supply about 14% of the sample. Their target antigens are unknown. The sample was blood, either unsorted or a sorted T cell fraction (not recorded which). The receptor set was obtained from a male donor with ankylosing spondylitis.

This clonotype has a count of ten or more. The J gene is TRBJ1-2, the V gene TRBV7-9; D gene ambiguous. The V end lost 5 bases, the J end lost 4 bases, and 11 bases lay between the germline ends. CDR1 SEHNR and CDR2 FQNEAQ come from the germline V gene (reference sequence). There are 13 residues in the CDR3. CDR3 loop: CASSTDGSYGYTF. The CDR3, as DNA: TGTGCCAGCAGCACTGACGGGAGCTATGGCTACACCTTC.

This clonotype was seen at least ten times. V and J are TRBV6-1 and TRBJ1-3; D gene unclear. The CDR3 covers 13 residues. V lost 4 bases and J lost 7, with 11 bases in between. Germline loops: CDR1 MNHNS, CDR2 SASEGT. CDR3 sequence: CASSASRWNTIYF. The CDR3 coding sequence is TGTGCCAGCAGTGCCTCCAGGTGGAACACCATATATTTT.

This clonotype was seen at least ten times. The J gene is TRBJ1-2, the V gene TRBV27, with D unresolved. The germline V gene has CDR1 MNHEY and CDR2 SMNVEV (reference sequence). The germline V and J ends were trimmed by 7 bases and 8 bases, with 20 bases remaining between them. CDR3 length: 14 amino acids. In DNA, the CDR3 is TGTGCCAGCACATTCGGGTCAAGCGGTTTAGGCTACACCTTC. This sequence encodes CASTFGSSGLGYTF.

There are many counts of this clonotype. This chain joins TRBV6-5 and TRBJ2-7; 9 nucleotides match TRBD1. The CDR3 is made up of 14 amino acids. The junction had 4 bases not matched to a gene; V was cut back by 2 bases and J by 5 bases. Germline values: CDR1 MNHEY, CDR2 SVGAGI. The CDR3 here is CASSYGTGFHEQYF. The CDR3 region has the DNA TGTGCCAGCAGTTACGGGACAGGGTTCCACGAGCAGTACTTC.

This clonotype was detected ten times or more. The gene calls are TRBV7-6 and TRBJ1-1; no reliable D call. The CDR3 is made up of 13 amino acids. CDR1 SGHVS and CDR2 FNYEAQ come from the germline V gene. Trimming left V 5 bases short and J 4 bases short, with 11 bases between. CDR3 region: CASSPQRGTEAFF. As DNA, the CDR3 is TGTGCCAGCAGCCCCCAGCGAGGCACTGAAGCTTTCTTT.

This clonotype was counted many times. The chain joins TRBV25-1 to TRBJ1-1; possible D gene TRBD1, 5 bases. The germline V gene encodes CDR1 MGHDK and CDR2 SYGVNS. The V and J ends lost 6 bases and 3 bases respectively, with 17 bases between them. This CDR3 is 15 amino acids long. For the CDR3, the DNA is TGTGCCAGCAGACAGGCTTTGGGGAGTTACACTGAAGCTTTCTTT. Protein sequence: CASRQALGSYTEAFF. Full variable domain (remainder filled in from reference TRBV25-1 and TRBJ1-1): EADIYQTPRYLVIGTGKKITLECSQTMGHDKMYWYQQDPGMELHLIHYSYGVNSTEKGDLSSESTVSRIRTEHFPLTLESARPSHTSQYLCASRQALGSYTEAFFGQGTRLTVV.

The chain is built from TRBV27 and TRBJ2-1; D unclear. This CDR3 is built from 13 residues. Trimming took 5 bases from V and 8 from J, leaving 13 bases between them. Per germline, CDR1 MNHEY and CDR2 SMNVEV (reference sequence). The CDR3 DNA follows: TGTGCCAGCAGTCCCTCTCAGGACCATGAGCAGTTCTTC. Amino acid sequence: CASSPSQDHEQFF.

The chain joins TRBV29-1 to TRBJ2-7; D is possibly TRBD1 (8 bases). V gave up 4 bases and J gave up 3 bases, with 19 bases separating them. Germline V CDR1 and CDR2: SQVTM, ANQGSEA. This CDR3 region has 15 residues. The CDR3 sequence is CSVGYRGGVLYEQYF. The CDR3 bases are TGCAGCGTTGGATACAGGGGGGGGGTCCTCTACGAGCAGTACTTC.

This clonotype occurred once. A much larger clone differs from this one at a single base, so this may be a read error. The chain links TRBV14 to TRBJ2-1, with 7 bases matching TRBD2. This CDR3 has 16 residues. The V and J ends lost 4 bases and 9 bases, in that order; junction bases with no gene match: 15. Per the germline V gene, CDR1 is SGHDN and CDR2 is FVKESK. The CDR3 loop is CASSPIGTNGRIEQFF. In DNA, the CDR3 is TGTGCCAGCAGCCCAATAGGGACTAACGGGAGGATTGAGCAGTTCTTC.

This clonotype has at least ten counts. The chain combines TRBV5-6 with TRBJ2-1, with D uncertain. Trimming pared 0 bases from V and 8 bases from J, leaving 9 bases between. This CDR3 has 13 residues. Germline CDR1 reads SGHDT; CDR2 reads YYEEEE. The CDR3 spells CASSLVGVHEQFF. DNA for the CDR3: TGTGCCAGCAGCTTGGTGGGTGTCCATGAGCAGTTCTTC.

This clonotype came up many times. The chain carries TRBV28 and TRBJ2-5, with a possible D match to TRBD1 (5 bases). CDR3 length: 13 amino acids. The germline V gene has CDR1 MDHEN and CDR2 SYDVKM. V lost 7 bases to trimming and J lost 4 bases, with 13 bases between them. The CDR3 spells CASTSGSRETQYF. DNA for the CDR3: TGTGCCAGCACCTCAGGGTCTCGAGAGACCCAGTACTTC.

This clonotype occurred a few times. The chain links TRBV24-1 to TRBJ1-5, with D uncertain. The V gene lost 0 bases and the J gene lost 8 bases, with 10 bases spanning the gap. CDR1 is KGHDR, CDR2 SFDVKD, per germline. The CDR3 totals 14 residues. DNA of the CDR3: TGTGCCACCAGTGATTTGCAACAGACGGAGCCCCAGCATTTT. Its translation is CATSDLQQTEPQHF.

This clonotype was recorded many times. CDR3 loop: CASSQGTSGKGEQYF. CDR3 nucleotides: TGCGCCAGCAGCCAGGGGACTAGCGGGAAAGGCGAGCAGTACTTC. The chain uses TRBV4-3 and TRBJ2-7; 13 bases agree with TRBD2. CDR3 length: 15 amino acids. With V trimmed by 3 bases and J by 6 bases, 5 bases remained unmatched. Germline CDR1 and CDR2: LGHNA and YSLEER.

Ten or more counts support this clonotype. The chain has TRBV29-1 and TRBJ1-1; D is unresolved. There are 13 residues in the CDR3. V was cut by 4 bases and J by 0 bases, with 9 bases left in between. Germline values: CDR1 SQVTM, CDR2 ANQGSEA. CDR3 in amino acids: CSVVGAMNTEAFF. CDR3 sequence (DNA): TGCAGCGTTGTCGGAGCCATGAACACTGAAGCTTTCTTT.

This clonotype was counted between two and nine times. This chain uses TRBV28 with TRBJ2-3, with 9 bases matching TRBD2. Losses at the gene ends were 2 bases for V and 2 bases for J; bases not matched to a gene: 11. This CDR3 spans 18 amino acids. Germline V CDR1 and CDR2: MDHEN, SYDVKM. The CDR3 nucleotides read TGTGCCAGCAGTTTAGTGATAGCGGGAGATGTGGCCACAGATACGCAGTATTTT. Translated: CASSLVIAGDVATDTQYF.

This clonotype was counted ten times or more. The rearrangement joins TRBV7-9 to TRBJ2-7, with D unclear. V was pared by 1 base and J by 3 bases, with 10 bases between. Looked up from germline, CDR1 is SEHNR and CDR2 is FQNEAQ (reference sequence). This CDR3 is built from 14 residues. CDR3 nucleotides: TGTGCCAGCAGCTTAGATAACAGCTTCTACGAGCAGTACTTC. Translation: CASSLDNSFYEQYF.

This clonotype was observed a handful of times. The genes are TRBV4-3 and TRBJ2-7, with 7 bases identical to TRBD2. The CDR3 loop spans 14 amino acids. The junction had 8 bases not matched to a gene; V was cut back by 3 bases and J by 6 bases. Germline-derived CDR1 and CDR2 are LGHNA and YSLEER. The CDR3 loop reads CASSHTSTSPEQYF. CDR3 DNA: TGCGCCAGCAGCCACACTTCGACTAGCCCCGAGCAGTACTTC.

This clonotype was recorded many times. J is TRBJ2-7 and V is TRBV27; no definite D call. This CDR3 contains 14 residues. Germline V gene lookup returns CDR1 MNHEY and CDR2 SMNVEV (reference sequence). V was clipped by 3 bases and J by 5 bases, with 14 bases between them. The CDR3, as DNA: TGTGCCAGCAGTTTGGCAGGATCGGTCCACGAGCAGTACTTC. Amino acids: CASSLAGSVHEQYF.

This clonotype was picked up many times. The rearrangement uses TRBV27 and TRBJ1-5; D unclear. Germline V CDR1 and CDR2: MNHEY, SMNVEV (reference sequence). The V end lost 6 bases, the J end lost 2 bases, and 8 bases lay between the germline ends. This CDR3 spans 13 amino acids. Here the CDR3 DNA reads TGTGCCAGCAGCCCGTTTGGCAATCAGCCCCAGCATTTT. Translated: CASSPFGNQPQHF.

The rearrangement uses TRBV29-1 and TRBJ1-2, with D tentatively TRBD1 (6 bases). The CDR3 has 16 residues. The germline CDR1 and CDR2 sequences are SQVTM and ANQGSEA. Trimming left V 0 bases short and J 1 base short, with 15 bases between. The CDR3 here is CSVEEGPGADNYGYTF. In nucleotides, the CDR3 is TGCAGCGTTGAAGAAGGCCCGGGGGCGGATAACTATGGCTACACCTTC.

This clonotype was observed at least ten times. The chain recombines TRBV29-1 with TRBJ1-2; a weak D match, TRBD1 (5 bases). Trimming removed 1 base at V and 6 bases at J, with 15 bases between. The CDR3 is made up of 14 amino acids. Germline V CDR1 and CDR2: SQVTM, ANQGSEA. The CDR3 sequence: CSVEVGRGFHGYTF. The CDR3, as DNA: TGCAGCGTTGAAGTAGGTAGGGGATTCCATGGCTACACCTTC.

This clonotype was picked up many times. The chain links TRBV6-5 to TRBJ1-2; tentatively, D is TRBD1 (6 bases). The ends were cut back, 4 bases at V and 4 bases at J, with 13 bases in the middle. Germline V CDR1 and CDR2: MNHEY, SVGAGI. The length of the CDR3 is 14 residues. CDR3 region: CASSFRGRGYGYTF. DNA of the CDR3: TGTGCCAGCAGTTTCAGGGGCCGAGGCTATGGCTACACCTTC.

At least ten counts were recorded for this clonotype. The chain employs TRBV10-3 and TRBJ1-1; maybe TRBD1 (5 bases). CDR1 and CDR2 (germline): ENHRY, SYGVKD. The CDR3 is 12 residues long. Between the trimmed V and J ends, which lost 6 bases and 4 bases, there was a span of 9 bases. CDR3 sequence reads: CAIRGGATEAFF. The CDR3 DNA is TGTGCCATCAGGGGGGGAGCCACTGAAGCTTTCTTT.

This clonotype has at least ten counts. The J gene is TRBJ1-1, the V gene TRBV12-3 or TRBV12-4; tentative D call: TRBD1 (6 bases). V was clipped by 7 bases and J by 1 base, with 13 bases between them. The CDR3 covers 14 residues. CDR3 sequence: CASTPGTTNTEAFF. For the CDR3, the DNA is TGTGCCAGCACCCCCGGGACAACGAACACTGAAGCTTTCTTT.

This clonotype was counted ten times or more. The J gene is TRBJ1-1, the V gene TRBV5-1; 7 bases map to TRBD1. Losses at the gene ends were 1 base for V and 1 base for J; bases not matched to a gene: 1. Germline CDR1 is SGHRS and CDR2 is YFSETQ. The CDR3 contains 14 residues. The CDR3 DNA is TGCGCCAGCAGCTTGTGGGACAGGAACACTGAAGCTTTCTTT. Translated, it gives CASSLWDRNTEAFF.